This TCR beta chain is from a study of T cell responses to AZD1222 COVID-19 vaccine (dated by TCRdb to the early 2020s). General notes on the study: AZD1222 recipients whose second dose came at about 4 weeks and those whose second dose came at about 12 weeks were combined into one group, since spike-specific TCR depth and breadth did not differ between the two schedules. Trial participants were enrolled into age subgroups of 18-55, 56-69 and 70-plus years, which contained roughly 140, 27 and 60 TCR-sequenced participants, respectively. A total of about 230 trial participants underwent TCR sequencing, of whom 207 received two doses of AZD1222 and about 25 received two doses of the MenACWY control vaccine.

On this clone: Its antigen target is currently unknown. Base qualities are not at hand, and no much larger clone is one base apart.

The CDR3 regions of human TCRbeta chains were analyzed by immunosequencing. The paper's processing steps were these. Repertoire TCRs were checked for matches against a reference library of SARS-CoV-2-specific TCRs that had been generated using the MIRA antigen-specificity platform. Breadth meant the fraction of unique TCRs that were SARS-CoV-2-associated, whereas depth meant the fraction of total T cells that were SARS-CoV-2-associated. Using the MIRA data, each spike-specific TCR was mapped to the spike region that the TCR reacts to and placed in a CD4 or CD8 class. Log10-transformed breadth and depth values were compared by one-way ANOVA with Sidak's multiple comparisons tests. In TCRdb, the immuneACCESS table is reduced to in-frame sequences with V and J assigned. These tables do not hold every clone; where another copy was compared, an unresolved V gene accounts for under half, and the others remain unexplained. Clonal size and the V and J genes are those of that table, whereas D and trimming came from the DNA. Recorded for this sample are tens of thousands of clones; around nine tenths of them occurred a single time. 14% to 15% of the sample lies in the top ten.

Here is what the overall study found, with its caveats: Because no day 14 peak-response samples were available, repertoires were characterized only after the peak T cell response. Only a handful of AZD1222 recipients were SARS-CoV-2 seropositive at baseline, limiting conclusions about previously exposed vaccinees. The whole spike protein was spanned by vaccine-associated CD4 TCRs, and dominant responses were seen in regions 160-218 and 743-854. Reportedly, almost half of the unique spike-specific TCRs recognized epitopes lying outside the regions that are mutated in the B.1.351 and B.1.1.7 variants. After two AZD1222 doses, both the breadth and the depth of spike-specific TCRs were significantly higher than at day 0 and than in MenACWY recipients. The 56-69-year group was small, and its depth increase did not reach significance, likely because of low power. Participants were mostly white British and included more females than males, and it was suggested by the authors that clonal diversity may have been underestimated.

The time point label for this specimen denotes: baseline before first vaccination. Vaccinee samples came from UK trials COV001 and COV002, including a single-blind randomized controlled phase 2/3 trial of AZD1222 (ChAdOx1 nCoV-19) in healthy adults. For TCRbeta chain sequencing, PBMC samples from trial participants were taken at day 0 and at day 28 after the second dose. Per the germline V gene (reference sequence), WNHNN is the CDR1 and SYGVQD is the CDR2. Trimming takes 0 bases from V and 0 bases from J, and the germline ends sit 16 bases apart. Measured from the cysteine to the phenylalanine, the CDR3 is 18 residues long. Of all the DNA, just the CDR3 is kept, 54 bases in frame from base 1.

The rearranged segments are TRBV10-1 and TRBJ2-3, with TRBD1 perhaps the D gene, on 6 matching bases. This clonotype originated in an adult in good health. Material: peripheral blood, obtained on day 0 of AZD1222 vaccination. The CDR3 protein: CASSESSAQGPSTDTQYF. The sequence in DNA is TGCGCCAGCAGTGAGTCGAGCGCACAGGGTCCTAGCACAGATACGCAGTATTTT.